This T cell receptor (beta chain) derives from a study of identical twins. Study conclusions and caveats: A lower insertion count was a feature of abundant cord blood beta clonotypes, with no such feature in memory repertoires. Invariant T cells like MAIT and iNKT could partly confound the zero-insertion analyses.

Comment on this clonotype: Its antigen is unknown.

This CDR3 is built from 11 residues. CDR1 is MNHEY and CDR2 is SVGEGT in the germline V gene. V was pared by 11 bases and J by 8 bases, with 15 bases between. Each CDR3 protein is one row after TCRdb ran MiXCR on the 5' RACE reads. The sample shows 250,000 or so distinct CDR3 sequences, around 8.3% of them seen only once. The same data also contributed to another study, on yellow fever vaccine responses in identical twins.

The V and J genes are TRBV6-2 or TRBV6-3 and TRBJ1-1; TRBD1 might be the D (6 bases). The sequence was obtained from a woman younger than 35 in good health. The sample consisted of CD8+ T cells sorted from blood. The CDR3 loop is CASTTGKEAFF. The CDR3 nucleotides are TGTGCCTCCACGACAGGAAAAGAAGCTTTCTTT.